One and the same sample provided the 27 T cell receptor beta chains below, sequenced in a study of blood T cells in healthy people across ages (dated by TCRdb to the mid-2010s). Library generation was performed with 5' RACE. Instrument on record: Illumina HiSeq 2500. A second PCR of roughly 6 to 11 cycles was run with a J-beta primer mix and a sample-barcoded 5' primer. The public reads were reanalyzed by TCRdb: fastp trimming at Q25, MiXCR alignment, in-frame beta chains only. All rows with the same CDR3 protein become a single entry with the most common DNA and genes. Counted in this sample were more than 800,000 distinct CDR3 sequences; less than 35% of them appeared once. The ten largest make up about 18% of the sample. Material: blood. The receptors originated from a woman at least 80 years old in good health.

At least ten counts were recorded for this clonotype. The chain recombines TRBV7-2 with TRBJ2-4, with a weak D call TRBD2 (7 bases). V shed 7 bases and J shed 0 bases, with 16 bases lying between them. CDR1 is SGHTA, CDR2 FQGNSA, per germline. CDR3 length equals 16 residues. CDR3 sequence reads: CASTMEGGLAKNIQYF. CDR3 nucleotides: TGTGCCAGCACCATGGAGGGGGGGCTAGCCAAAAACATTCAGTACTTC.

In this sample, this clonotype turned up a few times. Since a much larger clone is just one base distant, this may be a read error. V usage is TRBV4-2 and J usage is TRBJ1-5; D is unclear. Trimming took 1 base from V and 2 from J, leaving 6 bases between them. The CDR3 sequence is 14 residues long. CDR1 and CDR2 from the germline V gene are LGHNA and YNFKEQ. The CDR3 region has the DNA TGTGCCAGCAGCCAAGGTCACGGCAATCAGCCCCAGCATTTT. The encoded protein is CASSQGHGNQPQHF.

This clonotype was observed a single time. The chain recombines TRBV19 with TRBJ1-6; a possible D gene is TRBD1 (6 bases). Germline V gene data show CDR1 as LNHDA and CDR2 as SQIVND (reference sequence). The CDR3 is 14 residues long. Between the trimmed V and J ends, which lost 6 bases and 4 bases, there was a span of 10 bases. Here the CDR3 reads CASRIRGYNSPLHF. CDR3 DNA: TGTGCCAGTAGAATCAGGGGATATAATTCACCCCTCCACTTT.

Concerning this clonotype: One junction end does not reproduce the germline sequence, and a read error may be involved. The genes are TRBV7-2 and TRBJ2-7; TRBD1 aligns across 8 bases. CDR1 is SGHTA, CDR2 FQGNSA, per germline. The CDR3 is made up of 15 amino acids. CDR3 protein: CASSFPTGDSYEQYF. In nucleotides, the CDR3 is TGCGCCAGCAGCTTTCCGACAGGGGACTCCTACGAGCAGTACTTC.

Of note for this clonotype: A much larger clone is a single base away; this may be a read error. The V gene is TRBV6-5, the J gene TRBJ1-2; TRBD1 agrees at 9 bases. Germline values: CDR1 MNHEY, CDR2 SVGAGI. The CDR3 sequence is 15 residues long. V shed 6 bases and J 8 bases; nucleotides not matched to a gene: 13. The CDR3 nucleotides read TGTGCCAGCAGCCCCTGCGGGACAGGGCAACTAGGCTACACCTTC. As protein: CASSPCGTGQLGYTF.

This clonotype was seen a single time. This may be a read error, as it is one base from a much larger clone. Lacking the conserved final phenylalanine or tryptophan, this CDR3 likely reflects a read error. The gene calls are TRBV27 and TRBJ2-7; 9 positions match TRBD2. The J segment lost 2 bases and the V segment lost 0 bases, leaving 11 bases of the junction unmatched. CDR1 and CDR2 from the germline V gene are MNHEY and SMNVEV (reference sequence). There are 18 residues in the CDR3. The CDR3: CASSLSLLGSGGTYEQYC. The DNA for the CDR3 is TGTGCCAGCAGTTTATCTCTTCTAGGTAGCGGGGGTACCTACGAGCAGTACTGC.

This sequence joins TRBV6-5 and TRBJ1-4; D perhaps matches TRBD1 (6 bases). Germline loops: CDR1 MNHEY, CDR2 SVGAGI. The CDR3 extends over 16 amino acids. The ends were cut back, 5 bases at V and 0 bases at J, with 13 bases in the middle. In DNA form, the CDR3 reads TGTGCCAGCAGTCGCGGGGACATCGCAACTAATGAAAAACTGTTTTTT. This sequence encodes CASSRGDIATNEKLFF.

This clonotype turned up a few times. J is TRBJ1-5 and V is TRBV20-1; possibly TRBD1 for D (5 bases). Trimming took 2 bases from V and 2 from J, leaving 16 bases between them. The CDR3 consists of 16 residues. The germline V gene encodes CDR1 DFQATT and CDR2 SNEGSKA (reference sequence). The CDR3 coding sequence is TGCAGTGCTAGACAGAAGGGGAACCAGGGCAATCAGCCCCAGCATTTT. Its protein product is CSARQKGNQGNQPQHF.

This clonotype has ten or more counts. This rearrangement joins TRBV18 to TRBJ2-3; 8 bases are a match to TRBD1. This CDR3 region has 16 residues. The germline V gene encodes CDR1 KGHSH and CDR2 LQKENI. The V and J ends lost 0 bases and 3 bases, in that order; junction bases with no gene match: 5. The CDR3 sequence is CASSPPNRGKTDTQYF. Here the CDR3 DNA reads TGTGCCAGCTCACCACCGAACAGGGGGAAAACAGATACGCAGTATTTT.

This clonotype was counted a few times. The gene calls are TRBV10-3 and TRBJ1-6; no reliable D call. V dropped 2 bases and J dropped 9 bases, with 5 bases sitting between them. This CDR3 has 12 residues. Germline-derived CDR1 and CDR2 are ENHRY and SYGVKD. The CDR3 is CAISEAGSPLHF. DNA of the CDR3: TGTGCCATCAGTGAGGCCGGTTCACCCCTCCACTTT.

To note about this clonotype: A much larger clone lies one base from this, so it may be a read error. The chain uses TRBV11-2 and TRBJ2-5, with 8 bases identical to TRBD1. Germline values: CDR1 SGHAT, CDR2 FQNNGV. The CDR3 has 15 amino acids. Germline trimming cut 4 bases from V and 11 bases from J; bases unmatched to any gene: 15. The CDR3 DNA follows: TGTGCCAGCAGCTGGGGGACAGGAGTCTACAATGAGCAGTACTTC. Its protein product is CASSWGTGVYNEQYF.

In this sample, this clonotype turned up a few times. With a much larger clone just one base away, this may be a read error. This rearrangement joins TRBV5-1 to TRBJ2-3, with 10 bases matching TRBD2. The germline gives CDR1 SGHRS, CDR2 YFSETQ. Germline trimming cut 7 bases from V and 0 bases from J; bases unmatched to any gene: 5. This CDR3 has 15 residues. As DNA, the CDR3 is TGCGCCAGCGGCCGTAGCGGGGGGAGCACAGATACGCAGTATTTT. Its protein is CASGRSGGSTDTQYF.

This clonotype was found many times. This chain connects TRBV5-4 to TRBJ2-5; 10 nucleotides align to TRBD2. This CDR3 contains 15 residues. V dropped 5 bases and J dropped 5; count of bases not matched to a gene: 9. The germline V gene has CDR1 SGHNT and CDR2 YYREEE (reference sequence). The CDR3 here is CASSLAGGRVETQYF. CDR3 sequence (DNA): TGTGCCAGCAGTTTAGCGGGGGGCCGGGTCGAGACCCAGTACTTC. The full variable domain, completed using reference TRBV5-4 and TRBJ2-5, is ETGVTQSPTHLIKTRGQQVTLRCSSQSGHNTVSWYQQALGQGPQFIFQYYREEENGRGNFPPRFSGLQFPNYSSELNVNALELDDSALYLCASSLAGGRVETQYFGPGTRLLVL.

The sample holds many counts of this clonotype. CDR3 bases: TGTGCCAGCAGCATACAGGGCACTGAAGCTTTCTTT. It translates to CASSIQGTEAFF. V and J are TRBV7-9 and TRBJ1-1, with D possibly matching TRBD1 (6 bases). This CDR3 is 12 amino acids long. Trimming pared 5 bases from V and 4 bases from J, leaving 8 bases between. Per germline, CDR1 SEHNR and CDR2 FQNEAQ (reference sequence).

This clonotype was detected ten times or more. The V call is TRBV5-1, the J call TRBJ2-1; 11 nucleotides line up with TRBD2. The germline CDR1 and CDR2 sequences are SGHRS and YFSETQ. V was clipped by 0 bases and J by 10 bases; unmatched bases: 6. The length of the CDR3 is 15 residues. Here the CDR3 reads CASSLGSGGALEQFF. CDR3 sequence (DNA): TGCGCCAGCAGCTTGGGTAGCGGGGGGGCCCTGGAGCAGTTCTTC.

This clonotype has just a few counts. V gene TRBV7-8 combines with J gene TRBJ2-5, with D perhaps matching TRBD1 (6 bases). The CDR3 contains 13 residues. Looked up from germline, CDR1 is SGHVS and CDR2 is FQNEAQ. Trimming removed 0 bases from V and 11 bases from J, with 13 bases in between. CDR3 protein: CASSLAGGWEQYF. The DNA of the CDR3 is TGTGCCAGCAGCTTAGCAGGGGGTTGGGAGCAGTACTTC.

This clonotype was seen repeatedly, ten times or more. The rearrangement joins TRBV14 to TRBJ1-1; D perhaps matches TRBD1 (5 bases). Looked up from germline, CDR1 is SGHDN and CDR2 is FVKESK. The CDR3 is 13 residues long. V was shortened by 3 bases and J by 1 base, with 6 bases between the two germline ends. The CDR3 coding sequence is TGTGCCAGCAGCCATGGGGGGAACACTGAAGCTTTCTTT. It is translated as CASSHGGNTEAFF. Supplemented by reference TRBV14 and TRBJ1-1, the full variable domain reads EAGVTQFPSHSVIEKGQTVTLRCDPISGHDNLYWYRRVMGKEIKFLLHFVKESKQDESGMPNNRFLAERTGGTYSTLKVQPAELEDSGVYFCASSHGGNTEAFFGQGTRLTVV.

This clonotype appeared many times. The V gene is TRBV10-3, the J gene TRBJ2-7, with TRBD1 matching 7 bases. V lost 0 bases and J lost 1; bases outside the gene matches: 9. This CDR3 comprises 17 residues. The germline CDR1 and CDR2 sequences are ENHRY and SYGVKD. The DNA of the CDR3 is TGTGCCATCAGTGAGTCAAGGGGGCAGGGCCGTTCCTACGAGCAGTACTTC. It is translated as CAISESRGQGRSYEQYF.

This clonotype was observed at least ten times. The chain couples TRBV11-2 to TRBJ2-1; a weak D match, TRBD2 (5 bases). CDR3 length: 13 amino acids. The germline CDR1 and CDR2 sequences are SGHAT and FQNNGV. V was cut by 3 bases and J by 5 bases, with 8 bases left in between. DNA for the CDR3: TGTGCCAGCAGCTTGGGAGCGAACAATGAGCAGTTCTTC. Translating it yields CASSLGANNEQFF.

The CDR3 coding sequence is TGTGCCAGCAGACCCCCGGGGCCTAGCACCGGGGAGCTGTTTTTT. Translating it yields CASRPPGPSTGELFF. V gene TRBV5-5 combines with J gene TRBJ2-2; tentatively, D is TRBD1 or TRBD2 (5 bases each). V was trimmed by 5 bases and J by 4 bases, leaving 15 bases between them. CDR1 is SGHKS, CDR2 YYEKEE, per germline (reference sequence). The CDR3 has 15 residues.

The chain couples TRBV20-1 to TRBJ2-3, with D perhaps matching TRBD1 or TRBD2 (5 bases each). The germline CDR1 and CDR2 sequences are DFQATT and SNEGSKA (reference sequence). The CDR3 length is 13 residues. The DNA of the CDR3 is TGCAGCCAGAAAGGGCAGGGAGCTAATATGCAGTATTTT. It encodes CSQKGQGANMQYF.

The rearrangement uses TRBV12-3 or TRBV12-4 and TRBJ2-3; 7 positions match TRBD2. V shed 6 bases and J 6 bases; nucleotides not matched to a gene: 9. This CDR3 region has 14 residues. CDR3 sequence reads: CASSLGGRVDTQYF. In DNA form, the CDR3 reads TGTGCCAGCAGCCTCGGAGGGAGGGTTGATACGCAGTATTTT.

As to this clonotype: This may arise from a read error, as a much more abundant clone is one base away. The gene calls are TRBV21-1 and TRBJ2-5. The J call could be wrong; TRBJ2-7 is a better fit for the DNA end. TRBV21-1 represents a pseudogene. The CDR3 contains 14 residues. CDR3 nucleotide sequence: TGTGCCGGCAGCGGAATTGGGGTTTCCTACGAGCAGTACTTC. Translated, it gives CAGSGIGVSYEQYF.

This clonotype was observed at least ten times. V gene TRBV11-2 combines with J gene TRBJ2-6, with D perhaps matching TRBD1 (6 bases). The CDR3 runs 14 residues. The V end lost 0 bases, the J end lost 8 bases, and 8 bases lay between the germline ends. CDR1 and CDR2 from the germline V gene are SGHAT and FQNNGV. Here the CDR3 DNA reads TGTGCCAGCAGCTTAGACAGGGGATCCAACGTCCTGACTTTC. It encodes CASSLDRGSNVLTF.

In the case of this clonotype: Since a much larger clone is just one base distant, this may be a read error. The rearrangement links TRBV20-1 to TRBJ2-1; 10 bases match TRBD2. The CDR3 consists of 15 residues. V lost 6 bases, J lost 6 bases, and 11 bases stayed unmatched. Germline-derived CDR1 and CDR2 are DFQATT and SNEGSKA (reference sequence). The CDR3 sequence: CSAPDRAGGSNEQFF. The CDR3 DNA is TGCAGTGCCCCCGACCGAGCGGGGGGGAGCAATGAGCAGTTCTTC.

On this clonotype: This may come from a read error, since a much larger clone is one base off. The gene calls are TRBV12-3 or TRBV12-4 and TRBJ2-3; 8 bases line up with TRBD1. This CDR3 contains 15 residues. DNA for the CDR3: TGTGCCAGCAGTTTAAATGCAGGGGGCAAAGATGCGCAGTATTTT. This gives the protein CASSLNAGGKDAQYF.

This clonotype was detected many times. The V gene is TRBV5-5, the J gene TRBJ2-3; 8 nucleotides agree with TRBD2. V gave up 1 base and J gave up 4 bases; unmatched junction bases: 8. This CDR3 region has 16 residues. Germline CDR1 reads SGHKS; CDR2 reads YYEKEE (reference sequence). DNA for the CDR3: TGTGCCAGCAGCTTGATCGTTGGACTAGCCGCAGATACGCAGTATTTT. Protein product: CASSLIVGLAADTQYF.